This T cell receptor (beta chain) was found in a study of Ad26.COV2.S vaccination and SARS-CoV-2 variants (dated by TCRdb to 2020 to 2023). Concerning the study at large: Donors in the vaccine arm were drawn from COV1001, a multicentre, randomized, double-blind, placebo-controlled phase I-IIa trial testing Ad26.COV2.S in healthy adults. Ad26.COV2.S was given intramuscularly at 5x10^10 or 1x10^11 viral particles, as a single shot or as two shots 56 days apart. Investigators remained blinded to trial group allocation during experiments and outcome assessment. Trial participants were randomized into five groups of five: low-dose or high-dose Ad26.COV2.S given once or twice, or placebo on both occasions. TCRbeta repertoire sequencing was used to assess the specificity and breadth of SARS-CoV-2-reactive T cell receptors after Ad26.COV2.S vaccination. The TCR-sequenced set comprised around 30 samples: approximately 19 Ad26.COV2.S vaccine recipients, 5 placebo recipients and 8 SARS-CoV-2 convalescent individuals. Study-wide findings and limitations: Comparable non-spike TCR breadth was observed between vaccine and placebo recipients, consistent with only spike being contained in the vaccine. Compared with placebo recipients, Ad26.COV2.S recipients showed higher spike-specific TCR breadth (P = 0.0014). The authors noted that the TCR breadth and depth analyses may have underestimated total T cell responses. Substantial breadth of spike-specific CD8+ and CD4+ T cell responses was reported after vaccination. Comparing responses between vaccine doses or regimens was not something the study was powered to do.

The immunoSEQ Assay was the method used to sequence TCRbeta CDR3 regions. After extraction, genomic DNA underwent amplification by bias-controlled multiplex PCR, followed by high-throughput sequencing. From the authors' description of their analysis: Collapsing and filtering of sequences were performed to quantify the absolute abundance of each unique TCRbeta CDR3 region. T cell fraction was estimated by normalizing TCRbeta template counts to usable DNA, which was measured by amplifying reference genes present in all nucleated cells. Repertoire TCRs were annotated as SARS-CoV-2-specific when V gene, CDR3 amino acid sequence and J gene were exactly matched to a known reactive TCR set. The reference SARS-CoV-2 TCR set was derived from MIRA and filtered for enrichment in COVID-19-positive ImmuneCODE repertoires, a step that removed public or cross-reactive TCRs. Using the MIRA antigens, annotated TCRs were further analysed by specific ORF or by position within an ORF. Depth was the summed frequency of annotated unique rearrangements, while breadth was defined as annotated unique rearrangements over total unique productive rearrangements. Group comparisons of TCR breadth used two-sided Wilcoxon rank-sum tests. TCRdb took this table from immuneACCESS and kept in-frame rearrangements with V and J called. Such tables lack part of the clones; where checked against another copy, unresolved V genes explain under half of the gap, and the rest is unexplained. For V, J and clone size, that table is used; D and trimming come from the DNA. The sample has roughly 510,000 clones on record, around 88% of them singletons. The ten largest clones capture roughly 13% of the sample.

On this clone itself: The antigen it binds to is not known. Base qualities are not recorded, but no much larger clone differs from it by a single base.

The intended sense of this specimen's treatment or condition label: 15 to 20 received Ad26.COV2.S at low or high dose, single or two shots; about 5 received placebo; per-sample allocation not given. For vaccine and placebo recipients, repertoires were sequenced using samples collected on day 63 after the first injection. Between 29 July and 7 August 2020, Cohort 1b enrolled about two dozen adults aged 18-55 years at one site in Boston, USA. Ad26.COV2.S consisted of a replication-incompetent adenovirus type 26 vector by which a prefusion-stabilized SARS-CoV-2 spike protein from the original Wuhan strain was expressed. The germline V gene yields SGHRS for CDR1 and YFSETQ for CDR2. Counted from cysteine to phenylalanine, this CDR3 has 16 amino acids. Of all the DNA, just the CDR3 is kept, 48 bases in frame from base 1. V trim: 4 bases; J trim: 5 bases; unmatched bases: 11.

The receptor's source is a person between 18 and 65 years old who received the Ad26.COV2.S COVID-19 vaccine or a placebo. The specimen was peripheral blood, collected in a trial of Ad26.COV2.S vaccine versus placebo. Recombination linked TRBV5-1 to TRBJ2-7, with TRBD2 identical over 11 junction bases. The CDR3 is CASSPLGLAGGHEQYF. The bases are TGCGCCAGCAGCCCTCTGGGGCTAGCGGGAGGCCACGAGCAGTACTTC. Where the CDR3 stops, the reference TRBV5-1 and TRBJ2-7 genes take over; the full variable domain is KAGVTQTPRYLIKTRGQQVTLSCSPISGHRSVSWYQQTPGQGLQFLFEYFSETQRNKGNFPGRFSGRQFSNSRSEMNVSTLELGDSALYLCASSPLGLAGGHEQYFGPGTRLTVT.